The source of this T cell receptor beta chain is a study of blood T cell repertoires in COVID-19. Study-level background: The United States, Italy and Spain provided the acute and convalescent COVID-19 samples. PBMCs, B-cell-depleted T cells, or T cells provided the cDNA or gDNA that made up the material.

Authors' analysis steps: For nucleated cells, counts were estimated from reference gene primer amplification. Sequencing was performed with immunoSEQ multiplex PCR; in TCRdb, only in-frame clones are kept and a portion is missing. V, J and clone size reflect that table, while D and trimming were determined from the DNA. The sample shows 200,000 to 250,000 clones, roughly four fifths of them seen only once. The junction had 5 bases not matched to a gene; V was cut back by 0 bases and J by 1 base. Per germline, CDR1 SNHLY and CDR2 FYNNEI. This CDR3 comprises 17 residues. The chain carries TRBV2 and TRBJ1-5; 8 bases are a match to TRBD1. The sequence was collected from a woman aged 55-69 years with acute or convalescent COVID-19. Sample: peripheral blood. The CDR3, as DNA: TGTGCCAGCAGTGAAGCAGGAAGGACAGGGAGCAATCAGCCCCAGCATTTT. Protein: CASSEAGRTGSNQPQHF.